The source of this TCR beta chain is a study of blood T cell repertoires in COVID-19. Whole-study context: Donors in the United States, Italy and Spain gave samples during acute or convalescent COVID-19. PBMCs, B-cell-depleted T cells, or T cells provided the cDNA or gDNA that made up the material.

Per the original data handling: The assay estimated nucleated cells by amplifying reference gene primers. Generated by immunoSEQ multiplex PCR, the TCRdb table keeps only in-frame clones and is missing some. V and J calls and clone size come straight from that table; D and trimming were deduced from the DNA. Of under 200,000 clones detected, nearly 90% appear once; the ten largest clones hold about 22%. The germline V gene encodes CDR1 KGHDR and CDR2 SFDVKD. Trimming removed 0 bases from V and 3 bases from J; junction bases left unmatched: 20. The CDR3 covers 22 residues. V usage is TRBV24-1 and J usage is TRBJ1-5; TRBD1 aligns across 9 bases. Sequencing was done on a sample of peripheral blood. The origin of this receptor is a man in his 60s with active or convalescent COVID-19. The CDR3 bases are TGTGCCACCAGTGATTTGCTGGACCACCGCCAGTACCGGGACAGGGACAATCAGCCCCAGCATTTT. Its translation: CATSDLLDHRQYRDRDNQPQHF.